The source of this T cell receptor (beta chain) is a study of blood T cell repertoires in COVID-19 (TCRdb year 2020). Background for the entire study: Samples from collaborators originated in the United States, Italy and Spain and spanned both the acute and convalescent phases of COVID-19. The prospective study material was composed of cDNA or gDNA derived from T cells, B-cell-depleted T cells, or PBMCs. Deeply sampled blood TCRbeta repertoires from subjects exposed to, actively infected with, or recovered from COVID-19 were included in the dataset. The repertoires were released in a freely available public database meant as a resource for research on the immune response to SARS-CoV-2. Samples were obtained from the ongoing ImmuneRACE study (first 160 participants) and from over 1,000 subjects provided by 6 global collaborators. The sample metadata nearly always contained a de-identified subject ID, COVID-19 status, age in years and sex. Where available, HLA class I and class II types were taken from metadata supplied by the sample provider and were not determined by assay-based typing.

Here is what the overall study found, with its caveats: Clinical and demographic metadata were provided uncurated, with the amount varying by source and participant.

According to the germline V gene, CDR1 reads SGHRS and CDR2 reads YFSETQ. Trimming at the junction amounts to 4 bases on V and 2 bases on J, and the germline ends lie 11 bases apart. The CDR3 numbers 14 residues from cysteine through phenylalanine. The CDR3 DNA has 42 bases and is translated from base 1. As regards this clone: Its antigen remains undetermined. Base quality data are lacking; no much larger clone is found one base away.

Each collaborating institution followed its own protocols to collect whole blood in K2EDTA tubes. For TCRbeta analysis, collaborators shipped samples in one of three forms: frozen whole blood, isolated PBMCs, or DNA extracted from either of those sample types. The immunoSEQ Assay, a bias-controlled multiplex PCR, was used to amplify TCRbeta CDR3 regions from genomic DNA. Per the authors' processing: Nucleated cell counts per sample were estimated from amplification of reference gene primers within the assay. To quantify the absolute abundance of each unique TCRbeta CDR3 rearrangement, sequence reads were collapsed and filtered. For each sample, productive Simpson clonality was calculated by taking the square root of Simpson's diversity index across productive rearrangements. TCRdb retrieved this table from immuneACCESS and kept in-frame rearrangements only. Not all clones are present; in checked studies, unresolved V genes account for under half, and no reason is known for the remainder. The DNA was the basis for D and trimming; V, J and clone size are from that table. This sample holds some 150,000 clones; more than 80% were observed only once. The ten largest clones capture roughly 15% of the sample.

The sample consisted of peripheral blood. This receptor was identified in a woman in her thirties or forties with acute or convalescent COVID-19. The rearrangement combines TRBV5-1 with TRBJ2-3; matching of 6 bases hints at TRBD1 as the D gene. The nucleotides are TGCGCCAGCAGCCTTCGACAGGACACAGATACGCAGTATTTT. The encoded protein is CASSLRQDTDTQYF. The CDR3 plus the reference TRBV5-1 and TRBJ2-3 genes for the other parts give the full variable domain: KAGVTQTPRYLIKTRGQQVTLSCSPISGHRSVSWYQQTPGQGLQFLFEYFSETQRNKGNFPGRFSGRQFSNSRSEMNVSTLELGDSALYLCASSLRQDTDTQYFGPGTRLTVL.